These 28 T cell receptor beta chains came from one sample sequenced in a study of T cell repertoires and HLA-DP antigens. These receptors have no known antigen. TCRdb keeps only in-frame clones here, not all; method: immunoSEQ multiplex PCR. Of about 110,000 clones detected, 80% to 95% appear once; the ten largest clones hold roughly 0.3%. The sample comprised CD4+ T cells from PBMCs. The receptors here all came from a woman aged 18 to 35 in good health and CMV-seronegative.

The chain links TRBV9 to TRBJ1-5; D uncertain. This CDR3 region has 14 residues. V was cut by 2 bases and J by 3 bases, with 9 bases left in between. Germline assignment: CDR1 SGDLS and CDR2 YYNGEE. The CDR3 is CASSVGFINQPQHF. The CDR3 region has the DNA TGTGCCAGCAGCGTGGGGTTTATCAATCAGCCCCAGCATTTT.

The chain is built from TRBV28 and TRBJ1-4; a possible D gene is TRBD1 (5 bases). The germline V gene encodes CDR1 MDHEN and CDR2 SYDVKM. CDR3 length equals 14 residues. V lost 6 bases, J lost 3 bases, and 11 bases lay in between. The CDR3 reads CASRPGLSNEKLFF. Here the CDR3 DNA reads TGTGCCAGCAGGCCGGGACTGTCTAATGAAAAACTGTTTTTT.

V and J are TRBV18 and TRBJ2-3; unclear D gene. The CDR3 runs 14 residues. Germline loops: CDR1 KGHSH, CDR2 LQKENI. Trimming took 3 bases from V and 2 from J, leaving 9 bases between them. Written as DNA, the CDR3 is TGTGCCAGCTCACCCCACAAGAACACAGATACGCAGTATTTT. It codes for CASSPHKNTDTQYF.

The chain carries TRBV19 and TRBJ1-1; D is unclear. The CDR3 is 14 residues long. V was pared by 3 bases and J by 5 bases, with 13 bases between. Looked up from germline, CDR1 is LNHDA and CDR2 is SQIVND (reference sequence). The CDR3 loop reads CASSIEGIRTEAFF. In DNA form, the CDR3 reads TGTGCCAGTAGTATTGAGGGCATACGGACTGAAGCTTTCTTT.

The J gene is TRBJ1-5, the V gene TRBV19, with TRBD1 as a possible D gene (5 bases). Between the trimmed V and J ends, which lost 5 bases and 7 bases, there was a span of 18 bases. The CDR3 is 15 residues long. From germline, CDR1 is LNHDA and CDR2 SQIVND (reference sequence). CDR3 in DNA: TGTGCCAGTAGTCCTGTGGCAGGGCGGTGGCAGCCCCAGCATTTT. Amino acid sequence: CASSPVAGRWQPQHF.

The genes are TRBV29-1 and TRBJ2-2; tentatively, D is TRBD2 (6 bases). Trimming stripped 7 bases from V and 4 bases from J, with 10 bases between. The CDR3 is made up of 12 amino acids. CDR1 and CDR2 from the germline V gene are SQVTM and ANQGSEA. CDR3 DNA sequence: TGCAGCGCGAGGGAGGTCACCGGGGAGCTGTTTTTT. This sequence encodes CSAREVTGELFF.

V gene TRBV14 combines with J gene TRBJ2-1; 9 bases are a match to TRBD1. The CDR3 has 17 amino acids. CDR1 SGHDN and CDR2 FVKESK come from the germline V gene. The junction had 9 bases not matched to a gene; V was cut back by 2 bases and J by 4 bases. In DNA form, the CDR3 reads TGTGCCAGCAGCCAACCAACCGCCGGGACAGGGTACAATGAGCAGTTCTTC. It translates to CASSQPTAGTGYNEQFF.

This rearrangement joins TRBV6-1 to TRBJ2-3; D perhaps matches TRBD2 (5 bases). The CDR3 has 13 residues. Germline V gene sequence: CDR1 MNHNS, CDR2 SASEGT. The V and J ends lost 5 bases and 2 bases respectively, with 8 bases between them. The CDR3 region is CASSQTTTDTQYF. The DNA for the CDR3 is TGTGCCAGCAGTCAGACTACCACAGATACGCAGTATTTT.

The genes are TRBV19 and TRBJ2-2; the D gene could be TRBD1 or TRBD2 (6 bases each). Germline lookup yields CDR1 LNHDA and CDR2 SQIVND (reference sequence). With 3 bases removed from V and 3 bases from J, the gap between germline ends came to 26 bases. CDR3 length: 20 amino acids. The CDR3 reads CASSIGGIWGAGTDTGELFF. In DNA, the CDR3 is TGTGCCAGTAGTATTGGTGGGATTTGGGGGGCCGGGACTGACACCGGGGAGCTGTTTTTT.

V usage is TRBV18 and J usage is TRBJ1-3; D is perhaps TRBD1 (6 bases). The CDR3 runs to 15 residues. Germline assignment: CDR1 KGHSH and CDR2 LQKENI. Between the trimmed V and J ends, which lost 4 bases and 2 bases, there was a span of 12 bases. CDR3 region: CASSLQGLPGNTIYF. CDR3 DNA: TGTGCCAGCTCACTACAGGGCCTCCCTGGAAACACCATATATTTT.

V usage is TRBV7-2 and J usage is TRBJ2-7; 10 nucleotides align to TRBD2. V shed 3 bases, J shed 0 bases, and the junction held 8 bases outside the gene matches. The CDR3 length is 17 residues. Germline loops: CDR1 SGHTA, CDR2 FQGNSA. CDR3 amino acids: CASSFGQGLADSYEQYF. CDR3 DNA: TGTGCCAGCAGCTTCGGACAAGGACTAGCGGACTCCTACGAGCAGTACTTC.

The chain links TRBV28 to TRBJ2-7, with TRBD1 matching 8 bases. J gave up 3 bases and V 7 bases, and 8 bases lay outside the gene matches. This CDR3 comprises 14 residues. Germline assignment: CDR1 MDHEN and CDR2 SYDVKM. The chain's CDR3 is CASMPEQGVYEQYF. The CDR3 nucleotides are TGTGCCAGCATGCCGGAACAGGGGGTCTACGAGCAGTACTTC.

This chain connects TRBV10-1 to TRBJ2-3, with 7 bases lining up with TRBD2. Germline V gene sequence: CDR1 WNHNN, CDR2 SYGVQD (reference sequence). This CDR3 region has 15 residues. With V trimmed by 2 bases and J by 1 base, 3 bases remained unmatched. In DNA, the CDR3 is TGCGCCAGCAGTGAGATAACTAGCGGCACAGATACGCAGTATTTT. It specifies CASSEITSGTDTQYF.

This clone was detected a few times. The chain couples TRBV25-1 to TRBJ1-2, with D hard to call. V lost 1 base, J lost 5 bases, and 8 bases lay in between. The CDR3 contains 13 residues. Germline CDR1 is MGHDK and CDR2 is SYGVNS. CDR3 sequence: CASSELGLYGYTF. The CDR3 bases are TGTGCCAGCAGTGAATTAGGCCTATATGGCTACACCTTC.

The chain links TRBV5-8 to TRBJ1-1, with a tentative D call TRBD1 (5 bases). V was cut by 3 bases and J by 0 bases, with 12 bases left in between. CDR3 size: 15 residues. Germline V CDR1 and CDR2: SGHTS, YDEGEE. The CDR3: CASSYRQTMNTEAFF. The CDR3 coding sequence is TGTGCCAGCAGCTATAGACAGACAATGAACACTGAAGCTTTCTTT.

The gene calls are TRBV6-5 and TRBJ1-6; no definite D call. The CDR3 consists of 15 residues. Germline loops: CDR1 MNHEY, CDR2 SVGAGI. V was cut by 2 bases and J by 5 bases, with 10 bases left in between. CDR3 region: CASSYLGRDNSPLHF. CDR3 DNA: TGTGCCAGCAGTTACCTGGGGAGGGATAATTCACCCCTCCACTTT.

This chain connects TRBV7-2 to TRBJ1-5, with D perhaps matching TRBD1 (5 bases). V lost 5 bases and J lost 2, with 10 bases in between. CDR3 length equals 14 residues. From germline, CDR1 is SGHTA and CDR2 FQGNSA. Here the CDR3 DNA reads TGTGCCAGCAGCCCTGACAGTGGCAATCAGCCCCAGCATTTT. Amino acid sequence: CASSPDSGNQPQHF. Combining the CDR3 with reference TRBV7-2 and TRBJ1-5 gives the whole variable domain GAGVSQSPSNKVTEKGKDVELRCDPISGHTALYWYRQSLGQGLEFLIYFQGNSAPDKSGLPSDRFSAERTGGSVSTLTIQRTQQEDSAVYLCASSPDSGNQPQHFGDGTRLSIL.

This chain links TRBV28 with TRBJ2-5; TRBD1 aligns across 10 bases. Unmatched junction bases numbered 7, after V lost 5 bases and J lost 4 bases. Per the germline V gene, CDR1 is MDHEN and CDR2 is SYDVKM. This CDR3 contains 15 residues. CDR3: CASSTTGGLGETQYF. The CDR3 nucleotides read TGTGCCAGCAGTACGACAGGGGGCCTGGGAGAGACCCAGTACTTC.

V is TRBV29-1 and J is TRBJ2-7, with 8 nucleotides matching TRBD2. This CDR3 has 13 amino acids. CDR1 is SQVTM, CDR2 ANQGSEA, per germline. V dropped 4 bases and J dropped 6; count of bases not matched to a gene: 8. CDR3 in amino acids: CSVANSGVGEQYV. CDR3 bases: TGCAGCGTTGCAAATAGCGGGGTGGGCGAGCAGTACGTC.

The chain is built from TRBV30 and TRBJ2-1; TRBD1 is a possible D gene (5 bases). This CDR3 is 12 amino acids long. The germline gives CDR1 GTSNPN, CDR2 SVGIG (reference sequence). Trimming removed 0 bases at V and 6 bases at J, with 6 bases between. CDR3 sequence (DNA): TGTGCCTGGAGTGTTCAGGGCAATGAGCAGTTCTTC. This encodes CAWSVQGNEQFF.

This chain uses TRBV5-5 with TRBJ2-1, with D possibly being TRBD1 (6 bases). The CDR3 sequence is 14 residues long. Germline V gene data show CDR1 as SGHKS and CDR2 as YYEKEE (reference sequence). V shed 0 bases and J shed 9 bases, with 13 bases lying between them. This chain's CDR3 is CASSLEAARGEQFF. CDR3 DNA sequence: TGTGCCAGCAGCTTGGAAGCCGCCAGGGGTGAGCAGTTCTTC.

The genes are TRBV15 and TRBJ1-5; maybe TRBD1 (5 bases). The CDR3 covers 13 residues. Germline values: CDR1 LNHNV, CDR2 YYDKDF (reference sequence). The V end was cut by 5 bases, the J end by 5 bases, with 10 bases between. The CDR3 protein is CATSGGVDQPQHF. Here the CDR3 DNA reads TGTGCCACCAGCGGGGGTGTCGATCAGCCCCAGCATTTT.

The CDR3 DNA reads as TGCGCCAGCAGTGAGTCCTTGAGCGGGAGAGGCACAGATACGCAGTATTTT. Translated, it gives CASSESLSGRGTDTQYF. The rearrangement links TRBV10-1 to TRBJ2-3; 8 bases map to TRBD2. Looked up from germline, CDR1 is WNHNN and CDR2 is SYGVQD (reference sequence). With V trimmed by 0 bases and J by 1 base, 6 bases remained unmatched. The CDR3 is 17 residues long.

This clone was observed a single time. The chain has TRBV27 and TRBJ2-5, with D possibly TRBD1 on 7 matching bases. Germline loops: CDR1 MNHEY, CDR2 SMNVEV (reference sequence). Trimming stripped 3 bases from V and 4 bases from J, with 12 bases between. The CDR3 length is 14 residues. DNA of the CDR3: TGTGCCAGCAGTTTGGGACAGCGGGTAGAGACCCAGTACTTC. Its protein product is CASSLGQRVETQYF.

The chain combines TRBV28 with TRBJ2-3, with D perhaps TRBD1 (5 bases). Looked up from germline, CDR1 is MDHEN and CDR2 is SYDVKM. Trimming removed 6 bases at V and 4 bases at J, with 26 bases between. The CDR3 runs 18 residues. The CDR3 sequence is CASSNRKGPVKGADTQYF. CDR3 DNA sequence: TGTGCCAGCAGCAACAGGAAGGGGCCAGTAAAAGGGGCAGATACGCAGTATTTT.

V usage is TRBV7-2 and J usage is TRBJ1-1; D might be TRBD1 (5 bases). Trimming left V 5 bases short and J 1 base short, with 8 bases between. The germline V gene has CDR1 SGHTA and CDR2 FQGNSA. This CDR3 contains 13 residues. CDR3 bases: TGTGCCAGCAGCCTCGACAGGAACACTGAAGCTTTCTTT. Translated: CASSLDRNTEAFF.

This chain links TRBV5-4 with TRBJ2-5; 9 bases agree with TRBD2. V shed 0 bases, J shed 4 bases, and the junction held 4 bases outside the gene matches. Looked up from germline, CDR1 is SGHNT and CDR2 is YYREEE (reference sequence). The CDR3 runs 15 residues. The CDR3 sequence: CASSLGLAGPETQYF. Written as DNA, the CDR3 is TGTGCCAGCAGCTTGGGGCTAGCGGGGCCAGAGACCCAGTACTTC.

CDR3 bases: TGTGCCAGCAGCTTGGGCAGGGTAGAGACCCAGTACTTC. The encoded protein is CASSLGRVETQYF. The chain is built from TRBV5-8 and TRBJ2-5; a weak D match, TRBD1 (5 bases). Between the trimmed V and J ends, which lost 0 bases and 4 bases, there was a span of 7 bases. There are 13 residues in the CDR3. The germline gives CDR1 SGHTS, CDR2 YDEGEE.